The sequence of this T cell receptor (beta chain) was determined in a study of blood T cells in healthy people across ages. Study-wide results and caveats: Samples with more naive T cells showed higher observed beta diversity. Comparison with aged donors showed that long-lived donors had more naive CD4+ cells and higher diversity.

A remark on this clonotype: What it binds is not known.

Each donor's blood draw was around 9.1 milliliters of peripheral blood. Total RNA, at least 6 micrograms per sample, came from PBMCs. The germline V gene has CDR1 MNHEY and CDR2 SMNVEV (reference sequence). The CDR3 contains 16 residues. The J segment lost 5 bases and the V segment lost 1 base, leaving 7 bases of the junction unmatched. Next came a second PCR, run for about 7 to 12 cycles, which used a sample-barcoded 5' primer along with a J-beta primer mix. TCRdb passed the 5' RACE reads through MiXCR, listing each CDR3 protein once. The table lists roughly 700,000 distinct CDR3 sequences, about half of them singletons, with about a third in the top ten.

The chain uses TRBV27 and TRBJ2-5; TRBD2 agrees at 10 bases. The sequencing sample was made of blood. The TCR comes from a woman aged 55-69 years in good health. DNA of the CDR3: TGTGCCAGCAGTTTATGTCTAGCGGGAGCCGGCGAGACCCAGTACTTC. Translation gives CASSLCLAGAGETQYF.